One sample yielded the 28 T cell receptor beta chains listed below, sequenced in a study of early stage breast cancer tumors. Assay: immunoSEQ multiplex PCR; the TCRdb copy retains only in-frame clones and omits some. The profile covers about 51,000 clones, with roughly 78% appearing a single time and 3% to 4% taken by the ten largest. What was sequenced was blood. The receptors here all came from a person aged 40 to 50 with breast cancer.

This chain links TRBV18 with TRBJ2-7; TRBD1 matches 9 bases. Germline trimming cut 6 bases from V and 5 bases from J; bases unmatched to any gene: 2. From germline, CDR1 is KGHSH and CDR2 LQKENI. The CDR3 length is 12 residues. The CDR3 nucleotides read TGTGCCAGCTCCCGGACAGGGGACGAGCAGTACTTC. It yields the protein CASSRTGDEQYF.

The DNA of the CDR3 is TGTGCCATCAGTGGAGTAGGATTGGCGGGAGGGAACACAGATACGCAGTATTTT. Its translation: CAISGVGLAGGNTDTQYF. The V gene is TRBV10-3, the J gene TRBJ2-3; TRBD2 matches 9 bases. The J segment lost 2 bases and the V segment lost 4 bases, leaving 13 bases of the junction unmatched. The CDR3 loop spans 18 amino acids. Germline V gene lookup returns CDR1 ENHRY and CDR2 SYGVKD.

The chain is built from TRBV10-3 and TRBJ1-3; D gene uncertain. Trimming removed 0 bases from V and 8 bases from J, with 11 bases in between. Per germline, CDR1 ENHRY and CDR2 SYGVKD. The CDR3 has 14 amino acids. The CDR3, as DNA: TGTGCCATCAGTGAGTCTGCGAACCAGGACACCATATATTTT. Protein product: CAISESANQDTIYF.

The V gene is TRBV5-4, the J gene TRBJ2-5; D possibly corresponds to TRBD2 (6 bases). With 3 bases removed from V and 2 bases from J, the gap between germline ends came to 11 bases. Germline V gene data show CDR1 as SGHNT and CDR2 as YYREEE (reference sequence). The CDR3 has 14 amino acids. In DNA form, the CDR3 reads TGTGCCAGCAGCTCCGGGCTAGCGCAAGAGACCCAGTACTTC. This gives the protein CASSSGLAQETQYF.

The CDR3 nucleotides read TGTGCCAGCAGAATCGGACAGGCCCTCCAAGAGACCCAGTACTTC. Amino acid sequence: CASRIGQALQETQYF. The genes are TRBV2 and TRBJ2-5; 7 positions match TRBD1. V dropped 6 bases and J dropped 1; count of bases not matched to a gene: 8. This CDR3 is 15 amino acids long. CDR1 SNHLY and CDR2 FYNNEI come from the germline V gene. The variable domain in full, with the rest retrieved from reference TRBV2 and TRBJ2-5, is EPEVTQTPSHQVTQMGQEVILRCVPISNHLYFYWYRQILGQKVEFLVSFYNNEISEKSEIFDDQFSVERPDGSNFTLKIRSTKLEDSAMYFCASRIGQALQETQYFGPGTRLLVL.

The CDR3 DNA reads TGTGCCAGTAGTTCCGTGGGGGAGGGGAGCTATGGCTACACCTTC. Translation gives CASSSVGEGSYGYTF. The chain carries TRBV19 and TRBJ1-2; D is possibly TRBD1 (5 bases). The CDR3 sequence is 15 residues long. Germline-derived CDR1 and CDR2 are LNHDA and SQIVND (reference sequence). V was pared by 5 bases and J by 4 bases, with 17 bases between.

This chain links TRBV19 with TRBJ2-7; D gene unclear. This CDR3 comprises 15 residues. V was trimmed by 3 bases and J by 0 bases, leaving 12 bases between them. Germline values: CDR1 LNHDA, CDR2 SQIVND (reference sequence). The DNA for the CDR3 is TGTGCCAGTAGTATGGAGCACGGTAACTCCTACGAGCAGTACTTC. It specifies CASSMEHGNSYEQYF.

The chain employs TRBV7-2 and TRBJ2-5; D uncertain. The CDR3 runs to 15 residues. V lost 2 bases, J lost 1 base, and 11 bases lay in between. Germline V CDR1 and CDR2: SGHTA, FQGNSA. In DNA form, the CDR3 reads TGTGCCAGCAGCTTAATTTATCGGATCCAAGAGACCCAGTACTTC. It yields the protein CASSLIYRIQETQYF.

The CDR3 bases are TGTGCCAGCAGTTACCAAGCGGGAGGTCGCACAGATACGCAGTATTTT. This gives the protein CASSYQAGGRTDTQYF. This chain links TRBV6-5 with TRBJ2-3; TRBD2 agrees at 9 bases. Germline V gene lookup returns CDR1 MNHEY and CDR2 SVGAGI. V gave up 2 bases and J gave up 1 base; unmatched junction bases: 4. This CDR3 has 16 residues.

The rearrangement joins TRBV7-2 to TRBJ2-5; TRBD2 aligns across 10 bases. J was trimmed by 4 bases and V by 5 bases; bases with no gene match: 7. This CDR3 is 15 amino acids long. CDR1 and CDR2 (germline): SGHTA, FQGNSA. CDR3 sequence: CASSPRTSGLETQYF. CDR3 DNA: TGTGCCAGCAGCCCCCGGACTAGCGGCCTAGAGACCCAGTACTTC.

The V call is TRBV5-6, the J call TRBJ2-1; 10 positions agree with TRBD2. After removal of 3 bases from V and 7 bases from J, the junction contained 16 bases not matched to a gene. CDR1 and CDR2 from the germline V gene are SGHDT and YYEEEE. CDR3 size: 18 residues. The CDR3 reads CASSWGPLSSGRVNEQFF. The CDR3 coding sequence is TGTGCCAGCAGCTGGGGCCCCCTATCGAGCGGGAGGGTTAATGAGCAGTTCTTC.

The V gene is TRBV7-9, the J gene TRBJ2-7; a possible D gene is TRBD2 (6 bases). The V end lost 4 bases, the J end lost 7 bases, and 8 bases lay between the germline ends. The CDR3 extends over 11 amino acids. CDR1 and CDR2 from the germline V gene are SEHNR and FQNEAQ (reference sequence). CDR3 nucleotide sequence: TGTGCCAGCAGCTCCGCGGGAGAGCAGTACTTC. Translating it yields CASSSAGEQYF.

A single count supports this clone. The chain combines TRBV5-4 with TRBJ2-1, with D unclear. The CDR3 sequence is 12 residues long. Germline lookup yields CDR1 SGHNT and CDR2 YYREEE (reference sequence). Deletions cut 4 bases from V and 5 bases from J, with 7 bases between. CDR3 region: CASSRQDNEQFF. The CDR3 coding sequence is TGTGCCAGCAGCCGACAAGACAATGAGCAGTTCTTC.

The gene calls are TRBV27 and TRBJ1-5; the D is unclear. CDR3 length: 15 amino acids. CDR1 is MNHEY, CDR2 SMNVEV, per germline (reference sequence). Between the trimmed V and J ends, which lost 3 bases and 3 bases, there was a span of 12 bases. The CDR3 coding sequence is TGTGCCAGCAGTTTCCCGTTCGGACCCAATCAGCCCCAGCATTTT. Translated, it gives CASSFPFGPNQPQHF.

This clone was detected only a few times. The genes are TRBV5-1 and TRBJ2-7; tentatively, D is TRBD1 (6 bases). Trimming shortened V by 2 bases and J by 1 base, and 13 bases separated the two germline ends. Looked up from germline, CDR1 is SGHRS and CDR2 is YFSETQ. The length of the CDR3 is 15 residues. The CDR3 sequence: CASSFQTGMSYEQYF. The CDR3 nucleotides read TGCGCCAGCAGCTTTCAAACAGGGATGTCCTACGAGCAGTACTTC.

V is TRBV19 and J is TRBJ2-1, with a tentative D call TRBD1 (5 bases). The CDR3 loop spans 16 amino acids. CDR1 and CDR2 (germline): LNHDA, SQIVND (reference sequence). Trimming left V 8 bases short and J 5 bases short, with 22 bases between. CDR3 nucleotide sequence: TGTGCCAGTTCGGGCACCAGGGATGCGGTAGACAATGAGCAGTTCTTC. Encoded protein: CASSGTRDAVDNEQFF.

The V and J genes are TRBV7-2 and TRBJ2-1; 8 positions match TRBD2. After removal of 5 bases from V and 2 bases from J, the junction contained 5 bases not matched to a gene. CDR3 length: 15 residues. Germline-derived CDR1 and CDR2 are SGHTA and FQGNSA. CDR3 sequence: CASSLFSGTYNEQFF. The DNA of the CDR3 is TGTGCCAGCAGCCTTTTTAGCGGGACCTACAATGAGCAGTTCTTC.

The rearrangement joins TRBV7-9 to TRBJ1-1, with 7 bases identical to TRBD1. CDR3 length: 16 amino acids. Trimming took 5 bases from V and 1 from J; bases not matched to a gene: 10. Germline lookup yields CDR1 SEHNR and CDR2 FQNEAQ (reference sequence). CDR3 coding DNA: TGTGCCAGCAGCCCAAAGAAGGGGGCAGGGAACACTGAAGCTTTCTTT. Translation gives CASSPKKGAGNTEAFF.

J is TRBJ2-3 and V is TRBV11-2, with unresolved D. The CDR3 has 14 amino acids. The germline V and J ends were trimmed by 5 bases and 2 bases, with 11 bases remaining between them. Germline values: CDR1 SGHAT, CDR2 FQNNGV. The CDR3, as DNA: TGTGCCAGCAGCCCGACGACCTTCACAGATACGCAGTATTTT. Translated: CASSPTTFTDTQYF.

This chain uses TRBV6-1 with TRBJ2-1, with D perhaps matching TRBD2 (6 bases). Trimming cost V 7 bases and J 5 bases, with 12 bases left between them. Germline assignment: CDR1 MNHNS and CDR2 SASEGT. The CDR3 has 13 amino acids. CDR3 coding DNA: TGTGCCAGCACCGGAGGGGACCACAATGAGCAGTTCTTC. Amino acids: CASTGGDHNEQFF.

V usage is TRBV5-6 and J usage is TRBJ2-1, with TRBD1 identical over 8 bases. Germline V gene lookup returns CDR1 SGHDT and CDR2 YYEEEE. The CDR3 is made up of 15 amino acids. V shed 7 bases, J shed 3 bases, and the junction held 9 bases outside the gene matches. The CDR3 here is CASLARDRLYNEQFF. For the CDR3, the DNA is TGTGCCAGCTTAGCCCGGGACAGGCTCTACAATGAGCAGTTCTTC. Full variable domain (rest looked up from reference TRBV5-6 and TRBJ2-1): DAGVTQSPTHLIKTRGQQVTLRCSPKSGHDTVSWYQQALGQGPQFIFQYYEEEERQRGNFPDRFSGHQFPNYSSELNVNALLLGDSALYLCASLARDRLYNEQFFGPGTRLTVL.

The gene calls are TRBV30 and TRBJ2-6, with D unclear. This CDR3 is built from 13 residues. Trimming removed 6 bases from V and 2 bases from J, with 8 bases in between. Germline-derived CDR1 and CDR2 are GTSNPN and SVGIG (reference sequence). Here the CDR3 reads CACLDPGANVLTF. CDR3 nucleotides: TGTGCCTGCCTGGATCCTGGGGCCAACGTCCTGACTTTC.

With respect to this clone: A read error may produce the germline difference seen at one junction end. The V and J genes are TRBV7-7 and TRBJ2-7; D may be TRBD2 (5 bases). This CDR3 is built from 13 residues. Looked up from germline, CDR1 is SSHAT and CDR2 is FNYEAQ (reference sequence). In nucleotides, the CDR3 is TGTGCTAGCAGCTTAGATGAGGGCTACGAGCAGTACTTC. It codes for CASSLDEGYEQYF.

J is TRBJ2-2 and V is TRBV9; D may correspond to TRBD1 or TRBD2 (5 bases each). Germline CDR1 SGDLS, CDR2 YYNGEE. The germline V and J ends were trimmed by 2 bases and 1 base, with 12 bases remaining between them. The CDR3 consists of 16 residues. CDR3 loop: CASSVQGDGNTGELFF. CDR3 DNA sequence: TGTGCCAGCAGCGTTCAGGGAGACGGGAACACCGGGGAGCTGTTTTTT.

DNA of the CDR3: TGTGCCAGCAGCTTAGAAAGATGGGACACCATATATTTT. Protein product: CASSLERWDTIYF. V gene TRBV13 combines with J gene TRBJ1-3, with D hard to call. V lost 1 base and J 8 bases, leaving 9 bases between the germline ends. CDR1 and CDR2 from the germline V gene are PRHDT and FYEKMQ (reference sequence). The CDR3 spans 13 residues.

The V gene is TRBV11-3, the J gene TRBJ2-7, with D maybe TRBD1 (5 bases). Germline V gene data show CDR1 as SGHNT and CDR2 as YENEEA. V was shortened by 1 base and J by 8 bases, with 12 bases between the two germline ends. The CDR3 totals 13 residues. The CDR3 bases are TGTGCCAGCAGCTTAGGGAGTAGGGGTAAGCAGTACTTC. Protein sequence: CASSLGSRGKQYF.

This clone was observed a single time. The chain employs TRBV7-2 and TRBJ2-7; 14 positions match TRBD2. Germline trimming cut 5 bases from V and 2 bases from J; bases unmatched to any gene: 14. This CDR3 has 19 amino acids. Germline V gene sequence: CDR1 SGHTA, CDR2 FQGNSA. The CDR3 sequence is CASSPPPGLAGVATYEQYF. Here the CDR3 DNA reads TGTGCCAGCAGCCCTCCCCCGGGACTAGCGGGAGTGGCCACCTACGAGCAGTACTTC. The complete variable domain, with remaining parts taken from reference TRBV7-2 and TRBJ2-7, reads GAGVSQSPSNKVTEKGKDVELRCDPISGHTALYWYRQSLGQGLEFLIYFQGNSAPDKSGLPSDRFSAERTGGSVSTLTIQRTQQEDSAVYLCASSPPPGLAGVATYEQYFGPGTRLTVT.

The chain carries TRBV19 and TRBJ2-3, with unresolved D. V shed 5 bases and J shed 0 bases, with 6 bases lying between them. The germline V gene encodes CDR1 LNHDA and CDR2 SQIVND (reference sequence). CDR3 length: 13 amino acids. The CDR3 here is CASSPTSTDTQYF. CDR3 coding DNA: TGTGCCAGTAGTCCCACTAGCACAGATACGCAGTATTTT.